The clone carrying this T cell receptor beta chain was recorded a few times. Trimming removed 6 bases from V and 4 bases from J, with 9 bases in between. Germline V CDR1 and CDR2: SEHNR, FQNEAQ (reference sequence). The length of the CDR3 is 12 residues. TCRdb's copy holds only in-frame clones and misses some; the assay was immunoSEQ multiplex PCR. The sample records about 70,000 clones, roughly 96% being singletons. The sample comes from a study of technical replicates of blood from a few donors. The gene calls are TRBV7-9 and TRBJ1-1; tentative D call: TRBD1 (5 bases). This TCR came from a human donor in good health. Sequenced: T cells isolated from PBMCs. CDR3: CASSYTGTEAFF. The CDR3 nucleotides read TGTGCCAGCAGTTATACAGGCACTGAAGCTTTCTTT.